This is a list of T cell receptor beta chains from one sample in a study of T cell repertoires in cytomegalovirus infection. The antigens these receptors bind are not known. TCRdb recomputed calls from the reads with MiXCR, one row per CDR3 protein. The sample has about 920,000 distinct CDR3 sequences, approximately 33% seen once. The sequences come from cultured CD8+ T cells from PBMCs, collected from culture after CMV antigen stimulation. These receptors came from a human donor in good health (CMV status not recorded). Some clones in this sample may be carry-over from other donors' samples. The CDR3 runs from the conserved cysteine through the conserved F or W. Fields, in order: V gene, J gene, D gene, clone size, CDR3 DNA, CDR3 protein. A D gene is named only where the DNA matches it firmly. Where a row states a size, it is once, few, many or the class of an expanded clone; other rows omit it.

v_gene: TRBV19; j_gene: TRBJ2-1; d_gene: TRBD2; abundance: .; CDR3nt: TGTGCCAGTAGTGAGAAGCGGGGGGGCCGTGTCAATGAGCAGTTCTTC; CDR3aa: CASSEKRGGRVNEQFF
v_gene: TRBV7-6; j_gene: TRBJ2-7; d_gene: .; abundance: .; CDR3nt: TGTGCCAGCAGCCCGTTAGGGGGGGGGAGCTCCTACGAGCAGTACTTC; CDR3aa: CASSPLGGGSSYEQYF
v_gene: TRBV6-6; j_gene: TRBJ1-6; d_gene: .; abundance: .; CDR3nt: TGTGCCAGCAGTTACGTTAGATCCTATAATTCACCCCTCCACTTT; CDR3aa: CASSYVRSYNSPLHF
v_gene: TRBV7-9; j_gene: TRBJ2-5; d_gene: .; abundance: .; CDR3nt: TGTGCCAGCAGCTTAAAAGGGTCAGCGGAGGAGACCCAGTACTTC; CDR3aa: CASSLKGSAEETQYF
v_gene: TRBV12-3/TRBV12-4; j_gene: TRBJ1-1; d_gene: .; abundance: .; CDR3nt: TGTGCCAGCAGTTTAACCGCTCGGAGCACTGAAGCTTTCTTT; CDR3aa: CASSLTARSTEAFF
v_gene: TRBV7-6; j_gene: TRBJ1-1; d_gene: .; abundance: .; CDR3nt: TGTGCCAGCAGCTTAGCGGGGGTGGGGCGCCACACTGAAGCTTTCTTT; CDR3aa: CASSLAGVGRHTEAFF
v_gene: TRBV7-9; j_gene: TRBJ2-4; d_gene: .; abundance: few; CDR3nt: TGTGCCAGCAGCTTAGCGTGGCAGGGGTCCCTGTTTGACATTCAGTACTTC; CDR3aa: CASSLAWQGSLFDIQYF
v_gene: TRBV7-6; j_gene: TRBJ2-7; d_gene: .; abundance: many; CDR3nt: TGTGCCAGCAGCTTAAACGCAGCGACCGAGCAGTACTTC; CDR3aa: CASSLNAATEQYF
v_gene: TRBV7-6; j_gene: TRBJ2-1; d_gene: TRBD1; abundance: few; CDR3nt: TGTGCCAGCAGCCCTGACAGGGTGGTTGATGAGCAGTTCTTC; CDR3aa: CASSPDRVVDEQFF
v_gene: TRBV15; j_gene: TRBJ2-1; d_gene: TRBD1; abundance: .; CDR3nt: TGTGCCACCAGCGCCCGACAGGGGGCTTACAATGAGCAGTTCTTC; CDR3aa: CATSARQGAYNEQFF
v_gene: TRBV5-6; j_gene: TRBJ1-6; d_gene: .; abundance: .; CDR3nt: TGTGCCAGCAGCTTGGTCGGTCTAGGGGGACCCCTAGGAGCACCCCTCCACTTT; CDR3aa: CASSLVGLGGPLGAPLHF
v_gene: TRBV15; j_gene: TRBJ1-1; d_gene: .; abundance: .; CDR3nt: TGTGCCACCAGCAGAGATCGGGGCAGGACCGCCGAAGCTTTCTTT; CDR3aa: CATSRDRGRTAEAFF
v_gene: TRBV6-6; j_gene: TRBJ1-2; d_gene: .; abundance: .; CDR3nt: TGTGCCAGCAAACCCCAAGGAGGCTATGGCTACACCTTC; CDR3aa: CASKPQGGYGYTF
v_gene: TRBV6-1; j_gene: TRBJ1-6; d_gene: .; abundance: few; CDR3nt: TGTGCCAGCAGTGAGCTTACCCTGACAGATTCACCCCTCCACTTT; CDR3aa: CASSELTLTDSPLHF
v_gene: TRBV6-6; j_gene: TRBJ2-7; d_gene: TRBD1; abundance: few; CDR3nt: TGTGCCAGCAGTTGGACAGGACTTTACGAGCAGTACTTC; CDR3aa: CASSWTGLYEQYF
v_gene: TRBV7-6; j_gene: TRBJ2-3; d_gene: .; abundance: few; CDR3nt: TGTGCCAGCAGCTTAAATCCTAAGGGCACAGATACGCAGTATTTT; CDR3aa: CASSLNPKGTDTQYF
v_gene: TRBV7-9; j_gene: TRBJ2-7; d_gene: .; abundance: .; CDR3nt: TGTGCCAGCAGCCGGGGATATGTCCCAGGGGCCATTGTCACCTACGAGCAGTACTTC; CDR3aa: CASSRGYVPGAIVTYEQYF
v_gene: TRBV7-6; j_gene: TRBJ1-1; d_gene: TRBD1; abundance: .; CDR3nt: TGTGCCAGCAGTACCGGACAGGGACTAGAAACTGAAGCTTTCTTT; CDR3aa: CASSTGQGLETEAFF
v_gene: TRBV5-5; j_gene: TRBJ2-3; d_gene: TRBD2; abundance: .; CDR3nt: TGTGCCAGCAGCTTGCCGGGGGGTACCGACGCACAGTATTTT; CDR3aa: CASSLPGGTDAQYF
v_gene: TRBV6-8; j_gene: TRBJ2-2; d_gene: TRBD1; abundance: .; CDR3nt: TGTGCCAGCAGTTACCCACAGGGGACAGACACCGGGGAGCTGTTTTTT; CDR3aa: CASSYPQGTDTGELFF
v_gene: TRBV20-1; j_gene: TRBJ2-3; d_gene: .; abundance: .; CDR3nt: TGCAGTGCAAACGACAGGTTTCTTGAAGATACGCAGTATTTT; CDR3aa: CSANDRFLEDTQYF
v_gene: TRBV7-2; j_gene: TRBJ2-3; d_gene: TRBD2; abundance: once; CDR3nt: TGTGCCAGCAGCTGGATAGCGGGGGGGTTCACAGATACGCAGTATTTT; CDR3aa: CASSWIAGGFTDTQYF
v_gene: TRBV28; j_gene: TRBJ2-3; d_gene: TRBD1; abundance: few; CDR3nt: TGTGCCAGCAGTTTAACAGGGGGCTCTGCAGATACGCAGTATTTT; CDR3aa: CASSLTGGSADTQYF
v_gene: TRBV5-5; j_gene: TRBJ2-7; d_gene: .; abundance: .; CDR3nt: TGTGCCAGCAGCGTTACACAGGGCAACCTACGAGAGCAGTACTTC; CDR3aa: CASSVTQGNLREQYF
v_gene: TRBV14; j_gene: TRBJ2-7; d_gene: .; abundance: few; CDR3nt: TGTGCCAGCAGCCAAGTATTCGACAGCTACGAGCAGTACTTC; CDR3aa: CASSQVFDSYEQYF
v_gene: TRBV6-1; j_gene: TRBJ1-1; d_gene: TRBD1; abundance: .; CDR3nt: TGTGCCAGCATGGGACAGAGGGAAGCTTTCTTT; CDR3aa: CASMGQREAFF
v_gene: TRBV7-3; j_gene: TRBJ2-1; d_gene: .; abundance: .; CDR3nt: TGTGCCAGCAGCTTAAACAGGTTTAAACTTATGGACAATGAGCAGTTCTTC; CDR3aa: CASSLNRFKLMDNEQFF
v_gene: TRBV20-1; j_gene: TRBJ2-2; d_gene: .; abundance: .; CDR3nt: TGCAGTGCGGCGACAGCAAACACCGGGGAGCTGTTTTTT; CDR3aa: CSAATANTGELFF
v_gene: TRBV7-9; j_gene: TRBJ1-2; d_gene: .; abundance: few; CDR3nt: TGTGCCAGCAGCTTAATTCGGCAGGGGAGAGGCTACACCTTC; CDR3aa: CASSLIRQGRGYTF
v_gene: TRBV19; j_gene: TRBJ2-1; d_gene: .; abundance: few; CDR3nt: TGTGCCAGTAGTAGCTGGGAAGACTCCTACAATGAGCAGTTCTTC; CDR3aa: CASSSWEDSYNEQFF
v_gene: TRBV15; j_gene: TRBJ2-6; d_gene: TRBD1; abundance: .; CDR3nt: TGTGCCACCAGCAGAACGAGACAGGGGGCCCTCTCTGGGGCCAACGTCCTGACTTTC; CDR3aa: CATSRTRQGALSGANVLTF
v_gene: TRBV4-1; j_gene: TRBJ2-2; d_gene: TRBD2; abundance: many; CDR3nt: TGCGCCAGCAGCCGACTAGCGGGAGGGACCGGGGAGCTGTTTTTT; CDR3aa: CASSRLAGGTGELFF
v_gene: TRBV6-8; j_gene: TRBJ2-1; d_gene: TRBD1; abundance: .; CDR3nt: TGTGCCAGCAAAACGGGGACAGGGGATAGCTATGAGCAGTTCTTC; CDR3aa: CASKTGTGDSYEQFF
v_gene: TRBV12-5; j_gene: TRBJ2-7; d_gene: .; abundance: .; CDR3nt: TGTGCTAGTGCCCCCCCGGTAAGCTCCTACGAGCAGTACTTC; CDR3aa: CASAPPVSSYEQYF
v_gene: TRBV11-2; j_gene: TRBJ2-1; d_gene: .; abundance: .; CDR3nt: TGTGCCAGCAGCTTAGATCACCCGAGGGAGCAGTTCTTC; CDR3aa: CASSLDHPREQFF
v_gene: TRBV7-8; j_gene: TRBJ2-1; d_gene: TRBD2; abundance: many; CDR3nt: TGTGCCAGCAGCTTAGTACGGCTAGCGGGGGGGCGCAATGAGCAGTTCTTC; CDR3aa: CASSLVRLAGGRNEQFF
v_gene: TRBV14; j_gene: TRBJ1-1; d_gene: .; abundance: .; CDR3nt: TGTGCCAGCAGCCAAGATTGGACTTACACTGAAGCTTTCTTT; CDR3aa: CASSQDWTYTEAFF
v_gene: TRBV7-9; j_gene: TRBJ2-1; d_gene: .; abundance: .; CDR3nt: TGTGCCAGCAGCTTAAGGGACACCGGCGGCAATGAGCAGTTCTTC; CDR3aa: CASSLRDTGGNEQFF
v_gene: TRBV4-1; j_gene: TRBJ2-2; d_gene: .; abundance: .; CDR3nt: TGTGCCAGCAGCCCCTTAACAGGTCTCGCGAACACCGGGGAGCTGTTTTTT; CDR3aa: CASSPLTGLANTGELFF
v_gene: TRBV7-2; j_gene: TRBJ1-1; d_gene: .; abundance: many; CDR3nt: TGTGCCAGCAGCCCATGGGTGGGGGGGACTGAAGCTTTCTTT; CDR3aa: CASSPWVGGTEAFF
v_gene: TRBV29-1; j_gene: TRBJ2-2; d_gene: TRBD2; abundance: .; CDR3nt: TGCAGCGTTTCTAGCGGGGGAACCGGGGAGCTGTTTTTT; CDR3aa: CSVSSGGTGELFF
v_gene: TRBV7-6; j_gene: TRBJ1-6; d_gene: .; abundance: many; CDR3nt: TGTGCCAGCAGCTTAGGTATGGGGAATAATTCACCCCTCCACTTT; CDR3aa: CASSLGMGNNSPLHF
v_gene: TRBV6-5; j_gene: TRBJ2-5; d_gene: TRBD2; abundance: once; CDR3nt: TGTGCCAGCAGTTACCCCGCTAAAGCGGGGCAAGAGACCCAGTACTTC; CDR3aa: CASSYPAKAGQETQYF
v_gene: TRBV15; j_gene: TRBJ2-7; d_gene: TRBD1; abundance: .; CDR3nt: TGTGCCACCAGCAGAGGGACAGGGCCTTACGAGCAGTACTTC; CDR3aa: CATSRGTGPYEQYF
v_gene: TRBV10-3; j_gene: TRBJ1-4; d_gene: TRBD1; abundance: few; CDR3nt: TGTGCCATCAGGAATAACACAGGGGAGAGGGAAAAACTGTTTTTT; CDR3aa: CAIRNNTGEREKLFF
v_gene: TRBV6-6; j_gene: TRBJ1-1; d_gene: TRBD1; abundance: .; CDR3nt: TGTGCCAGCAGTTCAGGGACAGGATTCACTGAAGCTTTCTTT; CDR3aa: CASSSGTGFTEAFF
v_gene: TRBV6-6; j_gene: TRBJ2-3; d_gene: .; abundance: .; CDR3nt: TGTGCCAGCAGTTACGCCGACAGGCAAACAGATACGCAGTATTTT; CDR3aa: CASSYADRQTDTQYF
v_gene: TRBV27; j_gene: TRBJ2-1; d_gene: .; abundance: .; CDR3nt: TGTGCCAGCAGTTGGGGTTGGGGGGAGCGTGGCAATGAGCAGTTCTTC; CDR3aa: CASSWGWGERGNEQFF
v_gene: TRBV7-9; j_gene: TRBJ1-2; d_gene: .; abundance: few; CDR3nt: TGTGCCACCCAGGGGACACATGGCTACACCTTC; CDR3aa: CATQGTHGYTF
v_gene: TRBV18; j_gene: TRBJ2-4; d_gene: TRBD1; abundance: .; CDR3nt: TGTGCCAGCTCACCGGGACAGGGTTTAATTCAGTACTTC; CDR3aa: CASSPGQGLIQYF
v_gene: TRBV28; j_gene: TRBJ1-1; d_gene: .; abundance: .; CDR3nt: TGTGCCAGCACCCCCCGGGGAGGGAGGAGGAAAACTGAAGCTTTCTTT; CDR3aa: CASTPRGGRRKTEAFF
v_gene: TRBV12-3/TRBV12-4; j_gene: TRBJ2-1; d_gene: TRBD2; abundance: .; CDR3nt: TGTGCCAGCAAAACTAGCGGGGGAACTTCCTACAATGAGCAGTTCTTC; CDR3aa: CASKTSGGTSYNEQFF
v_gene: TRBV6-4; j_gene: TRBJ1-2; d_gene: .; abundance: .; CDR3nt: TGTGCCAGCAGACTTAAGGCCTATGGCTACACCTTC; CDR3aa: CASRLKAYGYTF
v_gene: TRBV7-9; j_gene: TRBJ1-4; d_gene: TRBD1; abundance: .; CDR3nt: TGTGCCAGCAGCGGGGGACAGGCCTCTTCAACTAATGAAAAACTGTTTTTT; CDR3aa: CASSGGQASSTNEKLFF
v_gene: TRBV19; j_gene: TRBJ2-2; d_gene: TRBD1; abundance: many; CDR3nt: TGTGCCAGCCATCCGGGACAGGGGTACACCGGGGAGCTGTTTTTT; CDR3aa: CASHPGQGYTGELFF
v_gene: TRBV12-3/TRBV12-4; j_gene: TRBJ2-1; d_gene: TRBD2; abundance: few; CDR3nt: TGTGCCAGCAGTTTGCGGGGGGCCCTCGATGAGCAGTTCTTC; CDR3aa: CASSLRGALDEQFF
v_gene: TRBV19; j_gene: TRBJ2-2; d_gene: TRBD1; abundance: .; CDR3nt: TGTGCCAGTAGTGCAGGGACAGGGGCCCTAGTGGGGGAGCTGTTTTTT; CDR3aa: CASSAGTGALVGELFF
v_gene: TRBV27; j_gene: TRBJ1-1; d_gene: .; abundance: few; CDR3nt: TGTGCCAGCAGTTTCGACAGAATGAACACTGAAGCTTTCTTT; CDR3aa: CASSFDRMNTEAFF